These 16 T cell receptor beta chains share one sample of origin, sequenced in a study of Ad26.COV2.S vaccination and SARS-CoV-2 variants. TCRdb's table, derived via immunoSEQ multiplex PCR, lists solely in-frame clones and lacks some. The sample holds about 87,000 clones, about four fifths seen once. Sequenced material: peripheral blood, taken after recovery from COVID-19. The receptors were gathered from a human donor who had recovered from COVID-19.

The CDR3 region has the DNA TGTGCCAGCAGTGTCGGACAGAATAATGAAAAACTGTTTTTT. Translation gives CASSVGQNNEKLFF. The chain links TRBV2 to TRBJ1-4, with a tentative D call TRBD1 (6 bases). V dropped 4 bases and J dropped 4 bases, with 10 bases sitting between them. CDR1 SNHLY and CDR2 FYNNEI come from the germline V gene. The CDR3 length is 14 residues.

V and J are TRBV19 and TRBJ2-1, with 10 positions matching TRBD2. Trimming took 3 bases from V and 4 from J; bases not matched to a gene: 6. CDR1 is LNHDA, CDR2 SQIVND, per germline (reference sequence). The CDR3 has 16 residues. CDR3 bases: TGTGCCAGTAGTATCAGCGGGAGGGCCCTTTACAATGAGCAGTTCTTC. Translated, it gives CASSISGRALYNEQFF.

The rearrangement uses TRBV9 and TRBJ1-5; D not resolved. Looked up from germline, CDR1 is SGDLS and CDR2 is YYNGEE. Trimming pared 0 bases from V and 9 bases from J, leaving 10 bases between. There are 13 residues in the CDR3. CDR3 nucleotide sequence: TGTGCCAGCAGCGTAGGAGTGGGTCGGCCCCAGCATTTT. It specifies CASSVGVGRPQHF.

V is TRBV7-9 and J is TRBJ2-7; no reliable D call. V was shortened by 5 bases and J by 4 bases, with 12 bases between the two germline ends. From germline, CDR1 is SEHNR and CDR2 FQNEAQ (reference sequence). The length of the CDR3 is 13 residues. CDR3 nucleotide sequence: TGTGCCAGCAGCGGCCTTCCGAAATACGAGCAGTACTTC. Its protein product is CASSGLPKYEQYF.

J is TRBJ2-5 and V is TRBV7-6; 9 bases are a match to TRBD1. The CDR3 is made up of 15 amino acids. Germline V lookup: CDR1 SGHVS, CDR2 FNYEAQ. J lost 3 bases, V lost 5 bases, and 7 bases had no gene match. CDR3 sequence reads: CASSAYRGLEETQYF. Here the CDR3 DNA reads TGTGCCAGCAGCGCCTACAGGGGGCTGGAAGAGACCCAGTACTTC.

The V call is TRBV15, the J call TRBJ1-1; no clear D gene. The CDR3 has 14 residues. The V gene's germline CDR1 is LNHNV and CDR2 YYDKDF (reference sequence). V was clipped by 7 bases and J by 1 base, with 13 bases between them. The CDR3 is CATNERRGNTEAFF. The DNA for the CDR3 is TGTGCCACCAATGAGAGGCGAGGGAACACTGAAGCTTTCTTT.

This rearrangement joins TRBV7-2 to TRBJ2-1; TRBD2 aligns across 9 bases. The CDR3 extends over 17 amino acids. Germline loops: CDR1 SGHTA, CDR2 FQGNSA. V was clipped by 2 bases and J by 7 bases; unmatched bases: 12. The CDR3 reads CASSLPVFSGRRNEQFF. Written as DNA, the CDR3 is TGTGCCAGCAGCTTACCCGTATTTAGCGGGAGACGGAATGAGCAGTTCTTC.

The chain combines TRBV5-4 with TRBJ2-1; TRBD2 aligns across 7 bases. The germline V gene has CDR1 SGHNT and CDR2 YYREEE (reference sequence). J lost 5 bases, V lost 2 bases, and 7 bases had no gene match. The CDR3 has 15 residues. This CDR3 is CASSLWTRSDNEQFF. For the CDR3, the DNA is TGTGCCAGCAGCTTATGGACTAGGTCGGACAATGAGCAGTTCTTC.

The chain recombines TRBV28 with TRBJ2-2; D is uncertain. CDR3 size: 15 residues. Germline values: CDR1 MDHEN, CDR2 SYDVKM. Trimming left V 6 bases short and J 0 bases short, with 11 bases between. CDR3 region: CASSRDTANTGELFF. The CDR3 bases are TGTGCCAGCAGCCGAGACACCGCGAACACCGGGGAGCTGTTTTTT.

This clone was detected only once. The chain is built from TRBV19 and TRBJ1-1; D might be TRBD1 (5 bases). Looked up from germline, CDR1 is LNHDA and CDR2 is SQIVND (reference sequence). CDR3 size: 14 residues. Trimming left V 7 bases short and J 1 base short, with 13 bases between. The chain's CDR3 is CASTKGRRNTEAFF. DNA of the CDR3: TGTGCCAGTACCAAGGGACGGCGGAACACTGAAGCTTTCTTT. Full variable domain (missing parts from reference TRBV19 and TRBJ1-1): DGGITQSPKYLFRKEGQNVTLSCEQNLNHDAMYWYRQDPGQGLRLIYYSQIVNDFQKGDIAEGYSVSREKKESFPLTVTSAQKNPTAFYLCASTKGRRNTEAFFGQGTRLTVV.

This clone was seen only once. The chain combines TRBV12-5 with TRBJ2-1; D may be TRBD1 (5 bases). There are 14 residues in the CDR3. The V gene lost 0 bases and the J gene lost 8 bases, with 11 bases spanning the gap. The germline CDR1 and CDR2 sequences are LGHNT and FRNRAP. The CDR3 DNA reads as TGTGCTAGTGGTTTGGTACTTCAGGGCTATGAGCAGTTCTTC. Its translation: CASGLVLQGYEQFF.

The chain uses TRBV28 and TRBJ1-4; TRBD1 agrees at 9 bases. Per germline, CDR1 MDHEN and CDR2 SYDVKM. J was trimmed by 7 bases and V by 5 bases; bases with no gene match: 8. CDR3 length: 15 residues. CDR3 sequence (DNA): TGTGCCAGCAGTGAAACACAGGGGGCATCTGAAAAACTGTTTTTT. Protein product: CASSETQGASEKLFF.

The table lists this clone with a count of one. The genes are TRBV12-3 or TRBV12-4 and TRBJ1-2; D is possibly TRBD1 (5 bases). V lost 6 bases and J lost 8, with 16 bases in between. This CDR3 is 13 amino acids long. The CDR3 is CASRRQYSGGYTF. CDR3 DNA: TGTGCCAGCAGGAGACAGTACTCGGGGGGCTACACCTTC.

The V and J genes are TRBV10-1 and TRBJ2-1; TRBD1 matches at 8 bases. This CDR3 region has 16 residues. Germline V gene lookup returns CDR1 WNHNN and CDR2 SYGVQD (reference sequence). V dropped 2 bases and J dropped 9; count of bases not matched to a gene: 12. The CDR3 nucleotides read TGCGCCAGCAGTGAGCGGACAGGGCCCCGCAGTGGTGAGCAGTTCTTC. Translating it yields CASSERTGPRSGEQFF.

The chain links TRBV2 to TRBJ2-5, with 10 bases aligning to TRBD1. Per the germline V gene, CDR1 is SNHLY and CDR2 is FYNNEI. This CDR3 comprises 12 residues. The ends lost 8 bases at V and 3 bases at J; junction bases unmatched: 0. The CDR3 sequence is CASGTGEETQYF. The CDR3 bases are TGTGCCAGCGGGACAGGGGAAGAGACCCAGTACTTC.

CDR3 sequence (DNA): TGTGCCAGCACAAGAGGACTAGCGGGAGTCTGGACGAACTACGAGCAGTACTTC. It encodes CASTRGLAGVWTNYEQYF. This chain joins TRBV6-4 and TRBJ2-7; the match to TRBD2 covers 13 bases. Germline CDR1 is MRHNA and CDR2 is SNTAGT. V lost 7 bases, J lost 3 bases, and 15 bases stayed unmatched. This CDR3 is 18 amino acids long.